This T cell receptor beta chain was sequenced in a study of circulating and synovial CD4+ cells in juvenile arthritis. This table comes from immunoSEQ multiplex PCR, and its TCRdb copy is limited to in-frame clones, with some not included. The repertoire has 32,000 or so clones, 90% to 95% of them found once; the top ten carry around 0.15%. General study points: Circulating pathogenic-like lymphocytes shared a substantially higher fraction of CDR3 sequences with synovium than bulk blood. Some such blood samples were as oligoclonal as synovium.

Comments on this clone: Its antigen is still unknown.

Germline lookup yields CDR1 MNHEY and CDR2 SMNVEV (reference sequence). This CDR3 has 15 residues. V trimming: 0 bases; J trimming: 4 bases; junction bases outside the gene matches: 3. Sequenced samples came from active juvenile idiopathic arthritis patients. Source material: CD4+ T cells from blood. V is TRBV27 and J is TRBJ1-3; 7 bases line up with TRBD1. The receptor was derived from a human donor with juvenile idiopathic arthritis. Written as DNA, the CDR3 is TGTGCCAGCAGTTTATCGATGGGACAGGGAAACACCATATATTTT. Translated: CASSLSMGQGNTIYF.